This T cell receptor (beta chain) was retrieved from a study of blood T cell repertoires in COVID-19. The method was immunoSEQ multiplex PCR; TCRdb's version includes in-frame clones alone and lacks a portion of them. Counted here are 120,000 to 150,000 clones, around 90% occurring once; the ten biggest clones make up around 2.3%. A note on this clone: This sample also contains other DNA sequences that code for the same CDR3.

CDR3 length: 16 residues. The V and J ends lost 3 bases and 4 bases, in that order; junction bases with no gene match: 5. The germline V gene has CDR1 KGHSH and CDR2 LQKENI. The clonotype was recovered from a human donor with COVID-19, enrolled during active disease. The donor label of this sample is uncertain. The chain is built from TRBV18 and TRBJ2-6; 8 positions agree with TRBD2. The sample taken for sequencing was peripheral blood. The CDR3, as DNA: TGTGCCAGCTCACCCCCGGGAGGGTCAGGGGCCAACGTCCTGACTTTC. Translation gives CASSPPGGSGANVLTF.